These T cell receptor beta chains were read from a single sample in a study of blood T cell repertoires in COVID-19. The table came from immunoSEQ multiplex PCR; TCRdb's copy has only in-frame clones and leaves some out. The repertoire holds approximately 300,000 clones, with roughly 90% as singletons. The sequencing sample was made of peripheral blood. The receptors come from a man aged 18 to 29 who had recovered from COVID-19. The CDR3 runs from the conserved cysteine through the conserved F or W. The order of the fields is D gene, V gene, J gene, clone size, CDR3 protein, CDR3 DNA. A D gene is named only where the DNA matches it firmly. Only some rows state a clone size, as once, few, many or a class for expanded clones.

D gene: NA; V gene: TRBV27; J gene: TRBJ2-7; clone size: once; CDR3 protein: CASSARGGGYEQYF; CDR3 DNA: TGTGCCAGCAGTGCTCGGGGAGGTGGTTACGAGCAGTACTTC
D gene: TRBD1; V gene: TRBV25-1; J gene: TRBJ1-1; clone size: NA; CDR3 protein: CASSALTGGGTEAFF; CDR3 DNA: TGTGCCAGCAGTGCACTGACAGGGGGAGGAACTGAAGCTTTCTTT
D gene: NA; V gene: TRBV7-9; J gene: TRBJ1-5; clone size: NA; CDR3 protein: CASSSEAGGQPQHF; CDR3 DNA: TGTGCCAGCAGCTCCGAAGCGGGGGGTCAGCCCCAGCATTTT
D gene: TRBD1; V gene: TRBV30; J gene: TRBJ1-6; clone size: NA; CDR3 protein: CAWSNRGEYNSPLHF; CDR3 DNA: TGTGCCTGGAGTAACAGGGGGGAGTATAATTCACCCCTCCACTTT
D gene: NA; V gene: TRBV27; J gene: TRBJ1-1; clone size: NA; CDR3 protein: CASSLSFLIQENTEAFF; CDR3 DNA: TGTGCCAGCAGTTTATCGTTCTTAATTCAGGAAAACACTGAAGCTTTCTTT
D gene: NA; V gene: TRBV6-5; J gene: TRBJ2-7; clone size: NA; CDR3 protein: CASSYIGEGVEQYF; CDR3 DNA: TGTGCCAGCAGTTATATCGGGGAGGGGGTTGAGCAGTACTTC
D gene: TRBD2; V gene: TRBV7-9; J gene: TRBJ2-1; clone size: NA; CDR3 protein: CASPITSDEQFF; CDR3 DNA: TGTGCCAGCCCTATTACTAGCGATGAGCAGTTCTTC
D gene: NA; V gene: TRBV5-6; J gene: TRBJ1-1; clone size: once; CDR3 protein: CASRIRGTEAFF; CDR3 DNA: TGTGCCAGCCGAATTCGGGGAACTGAAGCTTTCTTT
D gene: TRBD1; V gene: TRBV7-2; J gene: TRBJ1-1; clone size: NA; CDR3 protein: CASSSERQGAGNTEAFF; CDR3 DNA: TGTGCCAGCAGCTCCGAGAGACAGGGGGCAGGGAACACTGAAGCTTTCTTT
D gene: TRBD1; V gene: TRBV7-9; J gene: TRBJ1-2; clone size: once; CDR3 protein: CASSLAAAGGRYGYTF; CDR3 DNA: TGTGCCAGCAGCTTAGCAGCGGCAGGGGGCCGCTATGGCTACACCTTC
D gene: TRBD1; V gene: TRBV19; J gene: TRBJ1-5; clone size: NA; CDR3 protein: CASTKARQGPSNQPQHF; CDR3 DNA: TGTGCCAGTACCAAAGCCCGACAGGGTCCTAGCAATCAGCCCCAGCATTTT
D gene: NA; V gene: TRBV9; J gene: TRBJ2-1; clone size: once; CDR3 protein: CASSASIGGFSYNEQFF; CDR3 DNA: TGTGCCAGCAGCGCCTCAATTGGCGGCTTCTCCTACAATGAGCAGTTCTTC
D gene: TRBD1; V gene: TRBV10-3; J gene: TRBJ1-3; clone size: NA; CDR3 protein: CAISGQGTFSGNTIYF; CDR3 DNA: TGTGCCATCAGCGGACAGGGGACCTTCTCTGGAAACACCATATATTTT
D gene: TRBD1; V gene: TRBV28; J gene: TRBJ1-1; clone size: NA; CDR3 protein: CASRAGTGVNTEAFF; CDR3 DNA: TGTGCCAGCAGGGCCGGGACAGGGGTAAACACTGAAGCTTTCTTT
D gene: TRBD1; V gene: TRBV19; J gene: TRBJ2-4; clone size: NA; CDR3 protein: CASRVRTGEIQYF; CDR3 DNA: TGTGCCAGTAGGGTCAGGACAGGGGAGATTCAGTACTTC
D gene: NA; V gene: TRBV6-2/TRBV6-3; J gene: TRBJ1-3; clone size: NA; CDR3 protein: CASSYGGAGNTIYF; CDR3 DNA: TGTGCCAGCAGTTACGGTGGAGCCGGAAACACCATATATTTT
D gene: NA; V gene: TRBV10-2; J gene: TRBJ2-7; clone size: NA; CDR3 protein: CASSQPGQAHYEQYF; CDR3 DNA: TGCGCCAGCAGTCAACCTGGGCAGGCGCACTACGAGCAGTACTTC
D gene: NA; V gene: TRBV15; J gene: TRBJ1-3; clone size: NA; CDR3 protein: CATSRDHRGTGNTIYF; CDR3 DNA: TGTGCCACCAGCAGAGATCATCGGGGTACTGGAAACACCATATATTTT
D gene: TRBD2; V gene: TRBV6-2/TRBV6-3; J gene: TRBJ2-7; clone size: NA; CDR3 protein: CASSPPRGLAPYEQYF; CDR3 DNA: TGTGCCAGCAGTCCCCCCCGGGGACTAGCACCCTACGAGCAGTACTTC
D gene: NA; V gene: TRBV6-5; J gene: TRBJ2-1; clone size: NA; CDR3 protein: CASSPTGTNNEQFF; CDR3 DNA: TGTGCCAGCAGCCCGACAGGTACCAACAATGAGCAGTTCTTC
D gene: TRBD1; V gene: TRBV10-3; J gene: TRBJ1-5; clone size: once; CDR3 protein: CATGNLQGGQPQHF; CDR3 DNA: TGTGCCACTGGGAACCTGCAGGGGGGTCAGCCCCAGCATTTT
D gene: NA; V gene: TRBV7-9; J gene: TRBJ2-1; clone size: NA; CDR3 protein: CASSFSGNEQFF; CDR3 DNA: TGTGCCAGCAGCTTCTCCGGGAATGAGCAGTTCTTC
D gene: TRBD2; V gene: TRBV5-1; J gene: TRBJ2-1; clone size: NA; CDR3 protein: CASSFSGTSYNEQFF; CDR3 DNA: TGCGCCAGCAGCTTTAGCGGGACGTCCTACAATGAGCAGTTCTTC
D gene: TRBD1; V gene: TRBV3-1/TRBV3-2; J gene: TRBJ1-2; clone size: NA; CDR3 protein: CASSQDQGGTGLGGGYTF; CDR3 DNA: TGTGCCAGCAGCCAAGACCAGGGAGGGACAGGGCTTGGAGGTGGCTACACCTTC
D gene: TRBD1; V gene: TRBV7-9; J gene: TRBJ1-5; clone size: NA; CDR3 protein: CASSLGTGIQPQHF; CDR3 DNA: TGTGCCAGCAGCTTAGGGACAGGGATTCAGCCCCAGCATTTT
D gene: NA; V gene: TRBV14; J gene: TRBJ2-7; clone size: few; CDR3 protein: CASSQETTGSYEQYF; CDR3 DNA: TGTGCCAGCAGCCAAGAAACGACAGGATCTTACGAGCAGTACTTC
D gene: TRBD2; V gene: TRBV11-3; J gene: TRBJ2-1; clone size: NA; CDR3 protein: CASSLDHAGVPSSYNEQFF; CDR3 DNA: TGTGCCAGCAGCTTAGATCACGCGGGGGTTCCAAGCTCCTACAATGAGCAGTTCTTC
D gene: NA; V gene: TRBV5-1; J gene: TRBJ1-1; clone size: NA; CDR3 protein: CASSFRRVNTEAFF; CDR3 DNA: TGCGCCAGCAGCTTCCGCCGGGTGAACACTGAAGCTTTCTTT
D gene: NA; V gene: TRBV7-8; J gene: TRBJ2-3; clone size: NA; CDR3 protein: CASSSKRSTDTQYF; CDR3 DNA: TGTGCCAGCAGCTCTAAGAGAAGCACAGATACGCAGTATTTT
D gene: TRBD1; V gene: TRBV6-5; J gene: TRBJ1-2; clone size: NA; CDR3 protein: CATEAGTGRNYGYTF; CDR3 DNA: TGTGCCACCGAGGCGGGGACAGGCAGAAACTATGGCTACACCTTC
D gene: NA; V gene: TRBV10-2; J gene: TRBJ1-3; clone size: NA; CDR3 protein: CASTGSVGNTIYF; CDR3 DNA: TGCGCCAGCACCGGGAGCGTTGGAAACACCATATATTTT
D gene: NA; V gene: TRBV6-5; J gene: TRBJ1-1; clone size: NA; CDR3 protein: CASSYSPTATNTEAFF; CDR3 DNA: TGTGCCAGCAGTTACTCCCCGACAGCCACGAACACTGAAGCTTTCTTT
D gene: NA; V gene: TRBV3-1/TRBV3-2; J gene: TRBJ2-7; clone size: NA; CDR3 protein: CASSPHDRTYEQYF; CDR3 DNA: TGTGCCAGCAGCCCACACGACAGAACCTACGAGCAGTACTTC
D gene: NA; V gene: TRBV3-1/TRBV3-2; J gene: TRBJ1-4; clone size: NA; CDR3 protein: CASSQVAGVTNEKLFF; CDR3 DNA: TGTGCCAGCAGCCAAGTTGCGGGAGTAACTAATGAAAAACTGTTTTTT
D gene: TRBD1; V gene: TRBV11-1; J gene: TRBJ2-7; clone size: NA; CDR3 protein: CASSRQGARYEQYF; CDR3 DNA: TGTGCCAGCAGCCGACAGGGGGCGCGTTACGAGCAGTACTTC